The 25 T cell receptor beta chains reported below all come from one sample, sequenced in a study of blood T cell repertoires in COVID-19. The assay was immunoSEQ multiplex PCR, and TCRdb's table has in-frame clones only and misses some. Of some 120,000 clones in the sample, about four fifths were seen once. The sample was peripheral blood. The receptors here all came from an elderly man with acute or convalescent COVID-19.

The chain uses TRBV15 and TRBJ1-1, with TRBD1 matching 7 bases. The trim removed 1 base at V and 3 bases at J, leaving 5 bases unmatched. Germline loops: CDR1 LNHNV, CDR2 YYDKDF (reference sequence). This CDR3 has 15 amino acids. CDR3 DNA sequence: TGTGCCACCAGCAGAGTAGAACAGGGGCACACTGAAGCTTTCTTT. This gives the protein CATSRVEQGHTEAFF.

The CDR3 bases are TGTGCCAGCAGTGGCGGGACAGGCCTCAATCAGCCCCAGCATTTT. Protein sequence: CASSGGTGLNQPQHF. The chain uses TRBV9 and TRBJ1-5, with 8 bases fitting TRBD1. The CDR3 is 15 residues long. Germline V CDR1 and CDR2: SGDLS, YYNGEE. J was trimmed by 3 bases and V by 5 bases; bases with no gene match: 7.

The CDR3 protein is CASSSDRGRMGSPLHF. The CDR3, as DNA: TGTGCCAGTAGCTCCGACAGGGGGCGAATGGGATCACCCCTCCACTTT. This chain uses TRBV19 with TRBJ1-6, with 10 bases lining up with TRBD1. The CDR3 is made up of 16 amino acids. Germline V gene sequence: CDR1 LNHDA, CDR2 SQIVND (reference sequence). Trimming at V came to 6 bases and at J to 10 bases, leaving 12 bases not matched to a gene.

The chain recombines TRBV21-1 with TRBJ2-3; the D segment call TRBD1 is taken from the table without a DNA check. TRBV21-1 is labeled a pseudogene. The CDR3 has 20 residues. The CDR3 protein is CASSKVRITGGASYTDTQYF. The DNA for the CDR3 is TGTGCCAGCAGCAAAGTAAGGATAACAGGGGGCGCGTCCTACACAGATACGCAGTATTTT.

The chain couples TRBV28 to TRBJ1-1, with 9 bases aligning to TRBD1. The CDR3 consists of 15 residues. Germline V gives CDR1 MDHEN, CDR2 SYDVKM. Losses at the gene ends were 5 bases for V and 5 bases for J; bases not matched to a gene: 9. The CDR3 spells CASSPTGGWYTEAFF. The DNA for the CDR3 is TGTGCCAGCAGTCCCACAGGGGGCTGGTATACTGAAGCTTTCTTT.

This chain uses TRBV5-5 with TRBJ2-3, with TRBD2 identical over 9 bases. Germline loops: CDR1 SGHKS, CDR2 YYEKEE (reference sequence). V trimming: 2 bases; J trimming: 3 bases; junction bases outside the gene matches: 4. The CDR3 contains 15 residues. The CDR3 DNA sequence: TGTGCCAGCAGCTTAGCGGGGGGCGGGACAGATACGCAGTATTTT. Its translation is CASSLAGGGTDTQYF.

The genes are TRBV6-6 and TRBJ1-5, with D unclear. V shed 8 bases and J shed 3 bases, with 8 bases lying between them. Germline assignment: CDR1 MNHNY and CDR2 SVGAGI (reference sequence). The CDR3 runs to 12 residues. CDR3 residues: CASGTDNQPQHF. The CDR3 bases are TGTGCCAGCGGAACAGACAATCAGCCCCAGCATTTT.

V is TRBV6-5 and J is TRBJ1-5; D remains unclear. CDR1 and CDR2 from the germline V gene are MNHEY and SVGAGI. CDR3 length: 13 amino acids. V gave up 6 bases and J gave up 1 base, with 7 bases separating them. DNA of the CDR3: TGTGCCAGCAGGGGCCGAAGCAATCAGCCCCAGCATTTT. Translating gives CASRGRSNQPQHF.

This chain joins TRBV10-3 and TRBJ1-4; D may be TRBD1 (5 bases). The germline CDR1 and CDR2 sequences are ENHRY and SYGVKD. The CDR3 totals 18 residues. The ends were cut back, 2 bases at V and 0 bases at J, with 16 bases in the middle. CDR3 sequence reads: CAISERGAGFATNEKLFF. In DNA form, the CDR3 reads TGTGCCATCAGTGAGAGGGGTGCAGGATTTGCAACTAATGAAAAACTGTTTTTT.

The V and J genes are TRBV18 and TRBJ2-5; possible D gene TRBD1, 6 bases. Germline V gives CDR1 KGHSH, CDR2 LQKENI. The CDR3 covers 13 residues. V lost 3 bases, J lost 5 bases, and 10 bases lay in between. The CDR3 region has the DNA TGTGCCAGCTCACCGGGGACAATCGAGACCCAGTACTTC. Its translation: CASSPGTIETQYF.

CDR3 in amino acids: CASSENSRNQPQHF. The CDR3 DNA follows: TGTGCCAGCAGTGAAAATAGTCGCAATCAGCCCCAGCATTTT. The V gene is TRBV2, the J gene TRBJ1-5; D is uncertain. Trimming left V 2 bases short and J 2 bases short, with 7 bases between. The CDR3 contains 14 residues. Germline lookup yields CDR1 SNHLY and CDR2 FYNNEI.

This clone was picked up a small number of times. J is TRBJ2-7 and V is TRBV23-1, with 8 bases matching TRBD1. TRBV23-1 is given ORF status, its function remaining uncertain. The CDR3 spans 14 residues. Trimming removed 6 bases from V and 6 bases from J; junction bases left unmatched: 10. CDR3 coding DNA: TGCGCCAGCAGGTCCGGGACAGGACCAGGCGAGCAGTACTTC. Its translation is CASRSGTGPGEQYF.

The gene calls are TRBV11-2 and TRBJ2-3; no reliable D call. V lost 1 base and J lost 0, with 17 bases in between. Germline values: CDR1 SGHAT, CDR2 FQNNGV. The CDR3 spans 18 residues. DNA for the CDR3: TGTGCCAGCAGCTTAGGTTCGGCAGCCGACTCTAGCACAGATACGCAGTATTTT. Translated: CASSLGSAADSSTDTQYF.

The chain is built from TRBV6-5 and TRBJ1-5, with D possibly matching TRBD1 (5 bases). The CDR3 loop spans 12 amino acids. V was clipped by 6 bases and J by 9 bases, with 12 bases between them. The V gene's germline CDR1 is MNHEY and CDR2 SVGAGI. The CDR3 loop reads CASRSGPGPQHF. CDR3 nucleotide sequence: TGTGCCAGCAGGTCAGGGCCGGGGCCCCAGCATTTT.

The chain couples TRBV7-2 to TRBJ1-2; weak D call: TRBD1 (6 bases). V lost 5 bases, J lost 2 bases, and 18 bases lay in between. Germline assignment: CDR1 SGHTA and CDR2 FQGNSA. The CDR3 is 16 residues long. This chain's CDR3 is CASSSGRIQGNYGYTF. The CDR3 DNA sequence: TGTGCCAGCAGCAGTGGACGGATCCAGGGGAACTATGGCTACACCTTC.

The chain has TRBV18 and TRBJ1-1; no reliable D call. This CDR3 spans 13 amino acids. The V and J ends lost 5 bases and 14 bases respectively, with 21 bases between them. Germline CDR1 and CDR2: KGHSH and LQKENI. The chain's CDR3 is CASSEGPVAGSFF. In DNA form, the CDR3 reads TGTGCCAGCTCAGAGGGTCCTGTGGCAGGCAGCTTCTTT.

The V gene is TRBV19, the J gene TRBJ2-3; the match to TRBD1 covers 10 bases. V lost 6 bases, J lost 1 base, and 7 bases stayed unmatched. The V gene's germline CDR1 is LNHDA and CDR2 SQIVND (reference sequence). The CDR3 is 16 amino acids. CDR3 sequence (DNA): TGTGCCAGTAGGAATCCCGGGACAGGGGGCACAGATACGCAGTATTTT. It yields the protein CASRNPGTGGTDTQYF.

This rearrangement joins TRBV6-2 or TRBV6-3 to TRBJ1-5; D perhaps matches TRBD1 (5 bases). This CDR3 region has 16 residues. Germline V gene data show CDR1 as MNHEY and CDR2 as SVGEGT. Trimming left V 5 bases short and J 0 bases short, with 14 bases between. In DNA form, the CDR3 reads TGTGCCAGCAGTGCAGGACACTTTCCTAGCAATCAGCCCCAGCATTTT. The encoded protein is CASSAGHFPSNQPQHF.

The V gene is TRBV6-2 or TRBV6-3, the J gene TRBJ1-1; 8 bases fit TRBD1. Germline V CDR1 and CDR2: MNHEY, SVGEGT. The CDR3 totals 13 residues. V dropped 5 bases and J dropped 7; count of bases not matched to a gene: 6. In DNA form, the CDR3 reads TGTGCCAGCAGTCGGACAGGGACGGGTGAAGCTTTCTTT. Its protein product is CASSRTGTGEAFF.

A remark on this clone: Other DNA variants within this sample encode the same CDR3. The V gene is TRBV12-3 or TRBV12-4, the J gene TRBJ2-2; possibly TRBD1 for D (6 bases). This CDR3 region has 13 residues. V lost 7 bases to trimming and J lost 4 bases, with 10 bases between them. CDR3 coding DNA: TGTGCCAGCACAAACAGGGTCACCGGGGAGCTGTTTTTT. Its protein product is CASTNRVTGELFF.

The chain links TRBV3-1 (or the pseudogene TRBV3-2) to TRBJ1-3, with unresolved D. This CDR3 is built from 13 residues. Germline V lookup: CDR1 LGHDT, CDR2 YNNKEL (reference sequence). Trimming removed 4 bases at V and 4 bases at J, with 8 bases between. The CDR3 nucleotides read TGTGCCAGCAGCCGGCGGGCCGGAAACACCATATATTTT. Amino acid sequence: CASSRRAGNTIYF.

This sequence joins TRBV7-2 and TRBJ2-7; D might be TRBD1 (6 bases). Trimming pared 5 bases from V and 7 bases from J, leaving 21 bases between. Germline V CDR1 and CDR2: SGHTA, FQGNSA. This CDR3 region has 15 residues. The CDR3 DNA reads TGTGCCAGCAGCCGGTCGACAGGATGGGAGAGGGAGCAGTACTTC. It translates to CASSRSTGWEREQYF. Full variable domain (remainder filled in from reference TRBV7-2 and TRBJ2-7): GAGVSQSPSNKVTEKGKDVELRCDPISGHTALYWYRQSLGQGLEFLIYFQGNSAPDKSGLPSDRFSAERTGGSVSTLTIQRTQQEDSAVYLCASSRSTGWEREQYFGPGTRLTVT.

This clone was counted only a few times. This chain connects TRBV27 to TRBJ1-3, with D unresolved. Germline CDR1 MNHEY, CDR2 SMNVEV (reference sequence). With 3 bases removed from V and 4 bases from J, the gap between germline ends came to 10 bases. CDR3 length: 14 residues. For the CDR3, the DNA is TGTGCCAGCAGTTTCGCTGGGGAGGGAAACACCATATATTTT. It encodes CASSFAGEGNTIYF.

Here the CDR3 DNA reads TGTGCCAGCAGACAACCGGGACAGTTCTATGGCTACACCTTC. It yields the protein CASRQPGQFYGYTF. The genes are TRBV3-1 (or the pseudogene TRBV3-2) and TRBJ1-2; 7 bases fit TRBD1. The CDR3 runs 14 residues. Unmatched junction bases numbered 8, after V lost 6 bases and J lost 4 bases. The germline CDR1 and CDR2 sequences are LGHDT and YNNKEL (reference sequence).

Written as DNA, the CDR3 is TGTGCCAGCAGACTTGACAGGGGCTGGGTAGCTTTCTTT. This codes for CASRLDRGWVAFF. The gene calls are TRBV2 and TRBJ1-1, with TRBD1 matching over 8 bases. V lost 6 bases and J lost 10; bases outside the gene matches: 10. This CDR3 has 13 amino acids. Germline V gene data show CDR1 as SNHLY and CDR2 as FYNNEI.